These 31 T cell receptor beta chains came from one sample sequenced in a study of blood T cell repertoires in COVID-19 (dated by TCRdb to about 2020). Library construction relied on the immunoSEQ multiplex PCR assay. TCRdb's version of the immuneACCESS table is confined to in-frame rearrangements and falls short of the full clone set. An unresolved V gene accounts for under half of the shortfall where checked; the remainder is of unknown origin. This sample holds about half a million clones; 80% to 90% were observed only once. Jointly, the top ten make up around 0.92% of the sample. The sequenced sample consisted of peripheral blood. Receptor source: a man aged 18 to 30 with COVID-19, enrolled during active disease.

This clone was found once. The chain has TRBV27 and TRBJ2-2; perhaps TRBD2 as D (5 bases). There are 13 residues in the CDR3. The germline gives CDR1 MNHEY, CDR2 SMNVEV (reference sequence). Trimming cost V 5 bases and J 7 bases, with 11 bases left between them. This CDR3 is CASSMDWSGELFF. CDR3 coding DNA: TGTGCCAGCAGTATGGACTGGAGCGGGGAGCTGTTTTTT.

CDR3: CASSPTGENTEAFF. Written as DNA, the CDR3 is TGTGCCAGCAGCCCGACGGGGGAGAACACTGAAGCTTTCTTT. The rearrangement joins TRBV7-2 to TRBJ1-1; perhaps TRBD1 as D (5 bases). CDR1 is SGHTA, CDR2 FQGNSA, per germline. Deletions cut 5 bases from V and 1 base from J, with 11 bases between. This CDR3 is 14 amino acids long.

The chain uses TRBV10-1 and TRBJ2-3; unclear D gene. The CDR3 runs 15 residues. CDR1 and CDR2 (germline): WNHNN, SYGVQD (reference sequence). V dropped 8 bases and J dropped 0 bases, with 15 bases sitting between them. As DNA, the CDR3 is TGCGCCAGCTCGCAAAGCGTCTCTAGCACAGATACGCAGTATTTT. Encoded protein: CASSQSVSSTDTQYF.

The CDR3 is CASSAGGLNTEAFF. In nucleotides, the CDR3 is TGTGCCAGCAGCGCCGGGGGGCTGAACACTGAAGCTTTCTTT. The chain employs TRBV9 and TRBJ1-1, with D possibly being TRBD1 (6 bases). V was trimmed by 3 bases and J by 0 bases, leaving 9 bases between them. The CDR3 has 14 residues. Germline CDR1 and CDR2: SGDLS and YYNGEE.

The rearrangement links TRBV27 to TRBJ2-7; TRBD1 is a possible D gene (5 bases). The CDR3 totals 13 residues. Between the trimmed V and J ends, which lost 3 bases and 7 bases, there was a span of 13 bases. The germline V gene has CDR1 MNHEY and CDR2 SMNVEV (reference sequence). The CDR3 loop reads CASSFLQGGEQYF. The CDR3 DNA reads as TGTGCCAGCAGTTTCCTTCAGGGTGGGGAGCAGTACTTC.

CDR3 residues: CASSLESGAGGETQYF. The CDR3 nucleotides read TGCGCCAGCAGCTTGGAATCCGGAGCGGGGGGAGAGACCCAGTACTTC. This chain connects TRBV5-1 to TRBJ2-5, with 9 nucleotides matching TRBD2. The CDR3 sequence is 16 residues long. Germline CDR1 reads SGHRS; CDR2 reads YFSETQ. The ends lost 0 bases at V and 4 bases at J; junction bases unmatched: 7.

The chain joins TRBV3-1 (or the pseudogene TRBV3-2) to TRBJ2-7; possible D gene TRBD2, 6 bases. This CDR3 contains 13 residues. CDR1 is LGHDT, CDR2 YNNKEL, per germline (reference sequence). V was clipped by 4 bases and J by 6 bases, with 13 bases between them. CDR3 sequence (DNA): TGTGCCAGCAGCCGTCACGTGGGGGGCGAGCAGTACTTC. Protein: CASSRHVGGEQYF.

The chain combines TRBV5-1 with TRBJ1-4; possible D gene TRBD1, 5 bases. The germline V gene encodes CDR1 SGHRS and CDR2 YFSETQ. Trimming took 6 bases from V and 0 from J, leaving 12 bases between them. This CDR3 region has 15 residues. CDR3 amino acids: CASIPRATTNEKLFF. CDR3 sequence (DNA): TGCGCCAGCATACCCAGGGCAACAACTAATGAAAAACTGTTTTTT. Full variable domain (outside the CDR3, taken from reference TRBV5-1 and TRBJ1-4): KAGVTQTPRYLIKTRGQQVTLSCSPISGHRSVSWYQQTPGQGLQFLFEYFSETQRNKGNFPGRFSGRQFSNSRSEMNVSTLELGDSALYLCASIPRATTNEKLFFGSGTQLSVL.

J is TRBJ2-1 and V is TRBV19; a weak D match, TRBD2 (7 bases). Trimming pared 3 bases from V and 5 bases from J, leaving 11 bases between. The CDR3 runs to 14 residues. Per germline, CDR1 LNHDA and CDR2 SQIVND (reference sequence). CDR3 sequence (DNA): TGTGCCAGTAGTATGGGGGGGGCAAACAATGAGCAGTTCTTC. This sequence encodes CASSMGGANNEQFF.

The chain recombines TRBV7-3 with TRBJ1-2; no reliable D call. In germline, CDR1 is SGHTA, CDR2 FQGTGA. The CDR3 covers 11 residues. V dropped 4 bases and J dropped 14 bases, with 14 bases sitting between them. The CDR3 loop is CASSSAGRPTF. CDR3 nucleotides: TGTGCCAGCAGCTCCGCGGGCCGCCCGACCTTC.

V and J are TRBV18 and TRBJ1-2; D gene uncertain. Trimming left V 3 bases short and J 3 bases short, with 8 bases between. Germline values: CDR1 KGHSH, CDR2 LQKENI. The CDR3 has 13 residues. Written as DNA, the CDR3 is TGTGCCAGCTCACCGGACGGGGACTATGGCTACACCTTC. Its protein is CASSPDGDYGYTF.

This chain links TRBV18 with TRBJ1-1; D not certain. The V end lost 0 bases, the J end lost 11 bases, and 16 bases lay between the germline ends. This CDR3 has 14 amino acids. In germline, CDR1 is KGHSH, CDR2 LQKENI. The CDR3, as DNA: TGTGCCAGCTCACCACCGCTAGGAGGGTCGGTGGCTTTCTTT. It specifies CASSPPLGGSVAFF. Full variable domain (remainder filled in from reference TRBV18 and TRBJ1-1): NAGVMQNPRHLVRRRGQEARLRCSPMKGHSHVYWYRQLPEEGLKFMVYLQKENIIDESGMPKERFSAEFPKEGPSILRIQQVVRGDSAAYFCASSPPLGGSVAFFGQGTRLTVV.

The rearrangement links TRBV6-5 to TRBJ1-1; D may be TRBD1 (6 bases). The V gene lost 8 bases and the J gene lost 0 bases, with 10 bases spanning the gap. Germline CDR1 is MNHEY and CDR2 is SVGAGI. This CDR3 is 13 amino acids long. The CDR3 coding sequence is TGTGCCAGCCAGGGGCGGCTGAACACTGAAGCTTTCTTT. This encodes CASQGRLNTEAFF.

V is TRBV2 and J is TRBJ2-1, with D possibly being TRBD2 (6 bases). This CDR3 is 15 amino acids long. Germline-derived CDR1 and CDR2 are SNHLY and FYNNEI. Trimming cost V 7 bases and J 6 bases, with 19 bases left between them. In DNA form, the CDR3 reads TGTGCCAGCAAAGGCAGGACGGTGGGGGGCAATGAGCAGTTCTTC. As protein: CASKGRTVGGNEQFF.

In this sample, this clone turned up once. The V and J genes are TRBV9 and TRBJ2-5, with 9 bases identical to TRBD2. V lost 6 bases and J lost 1; bases outside the gene matches: 7. Germline CDR1 is SGDLS and CDR2 is YYNGEE. CDR3 length: 15 residues. CDR3: CASTAGGFFQETQYF. In DNA, the CDR3 is TGTGCCAGCACGGCGGGAGGGTTTTTCCAAGAGACCCAGTACTTC.

This sequence joins TRBV11-2 and TRBJ2-1, with 9 bases matching TRBD2. This CDR3 comprises 17 residues. Trimming at V came to 5 bases and at J to 0 bases, leaving 8 bases not matched to a gene. Germline V lookup: CDR1 SGHAT, CDR2 FQNNGV. The CDR3 DNA follows: TGTGCCAGCAGCAAAACCTTGACTAGCGGCTCCTACAATGAGCAGTTCTTC. Translation: CASSKTLTSGSYNEQFF.

The chain joins TRBV5-4 to TRBJ2-5, with TRBD1 matching 7 bases. The CDR3 loop spans 14 amino acids. V lost 3 bases to trimming and J lost 4 bases; unmatched junction nucleotides: 6. Germline values: CDR1 SGHNT, CDR2 YYREEE (reference sequence). The CDR3 DNA sequence: TGTGCCAGCAGCTCCAGGGACAGCCGAGAGACCCAGTACTTC. Encoded protein: CASSSRDSRETQYF.

This clone was observed at least ten times. The chain carries TRBV25-1 and TRBJ2-2, with TRBD2 as a possible D gene (5 bases). The CDR3 is 17 residues long. Germline V gives CDR1 MGHDK, CDR2 SYGVNS. Trimming pared 1 base from V and 1 base from J, leaving 13 bases between. CDR3 coding DNA: TGTGCCAGCAGTGAATTGGGGAGAGAAGTGAACACCGGGGAGCTGTTTTTT. It specifies CASSELGREVNTGELFF.

This chain joins TRBV4-1 and TRBJ2-5, with 8 bases identical to TRBD2. The V gene end was trimmed by 0 bases and the J gene end by 2 bases; junction bases not matched to a gene: 5. The germline V gene has CDR1 MGHRA and CDR2 YSYEKL. The CDR3 runs to 16 residues. The chain's CDR3 is CASSQDAGGRQETQYF. The CDR3 DNA reads as TGCGCCAGCAGCCAAGATGCGGGAGGACGTCAAGAGACCCAGTACTTC.

The chain links TRBV7-9 to TRBJ2-7; the D gene is possibly TRBD2 (6 bases). The CDR3 contains 12 residues. Trimming left V 11 bases short and J 5 bases short, with 16 bases between. CDR1 SEHNR and CDR2 FQNEAQ come from the germline V gene (reference sequence). The CDR3 nucleotides read TGTGCCTCCCGCGCTAGCGCGAACGAGCAGTACTTC. It encodes CASRASANEQYF.

This rearrangement joins TRBV2 to TRBJ1-2; 7 bases are a match to TRBD1. CDR1 is SNHLY, CDR2 FYNNEI, per germline. The CDR3 runs 14 residues. V trimming: 7 bases; J trimming: 6 bases; junction bases outside the gene matches: 11. CDR3 DNA sequence: TGTGCCAGCAAGAAGACCGGGACAGCTGATGGCTACACCTTC. Translation gives CASKKTGTADGYTF.

This clone is a singleton in its sample. V is TRBV7-9 and J is TRBJ2-3, with TRBD2 matching over 7 bases. The CDR3 runs to 12 residues. V lost 4 bases and J lost 7; bases outside the gene matches: 2. Germline V gene sequence: CDR1 SEHNR, CDR2 FQNEAQ (reference sequence). The CDR3 bases are TGTGCCAGCAGCTGGGAGGGACATACGCAGTATTTT. It yields the protein CASSWEGHTQYF.

V usage is TRBV29-1 and J usage is TRBJ1-1, with D perhaps matching TRBD1 (6 bases). The V gene's germline CDR1 is SQVTM and CDR2 ANQGSEA. The CDR3 extends over 15 amino acids. V lost 3 bases and J 0 bases, leaving 14 bases between the germline ends. DNA of the CDR3: TGCAGCGTTGACTTGGGGGGGCACATGAACACTGAAGCTTTCTTT. Its protein product is CSVDLGGHMNTEAFF.

The V and J genes are TRBV5-1 and TRBJ1-1; unclear D gene. CDR1 is SGHRS and CDR2 is YFSETQ in the germline V gene. V was pared by 6 bases and J by 0 bases, with 15 bases between. This CDR3 is 15 amino acids long. This CDR3 is CASKPGGGLNTEAFF. The CDR3 DNA reads as TGCGCCAGCAAGCCCGGAGGAGGCCTGAACACTGAAGCTTTCTTT.

This clone was seen only a few times. The genes are TRBV10-1 and TRBJ2-2; 8 positions match TRBD1. Per the germline V gene, CDR1 is WNHNN and CDR2 is SYGVQD (reference sequence). The CDR3 length is 14 residues. The trim removed 7 bases at V and 6 bases at J, leaving 7 bases unmatched. CDR3 region: CASTDDRGAGELFF. CDR3 coding DNA: TGCGCCAGCACTGATGACAGGGGTGCCGGGGAGCTGTTTTTT.

The CDR3 here is CASSQDGGAGGTDTQYF. The CDR3 DNA sequence: TGTGCCAGCAGCCAGGACGGGGGGGCCGGTGGGACAGATACGCAGTATTTT. The chain uses TRBV5-4 and TRBJ2-3; 8 bases align to TRBD2. This CDR3 has 17 residues. The germline CDR1 and CDR2 sequences are SGHNT and YYREEE (reference sequence). V shed 4 bases, J shed 3 bases, and the junction held 13 bases outside the gene matches.

For the CDR3, the DNA is TGCAGCGTTACAGGGGGCGCGGGGTTAGTAGCTTTCTTT. Its protein product is CSVTGGAGLVAFF. The genes are TRBV29-1 and TRBJ1-1; 9 bases line up with TRBD1. The CDR3 loop spans 13 amino acids. Trimming removed 5 bases from V and 10 bases from J; junction bases left unmatched: 11. Germline V gives CDR1 SQVTM, CDR2 ANQGSEA.

The chain joins TRBV7-9 to TRBJ2-1, with a weak D call TRBD2 (5 bases). The CDR3 loop spans 15 amino acids. The germline V gene has CDR1 SEHNR and CDR2 FQNEAQ (reference sequence). Trimming took off 1 base at V and 2 bases at J, with 9 bases between the two ends. The CDR3 coding sequence is TGTGCCAGCAGCTTAGGGCGGGCAACCTACAATGAGCAGTTCTTC. It translates to CASSLGRATYNEQFF. The whole variable domain, remainder taken from reference TRBV7-9 and TRBJ2-1, is DTGVSQNPRHKITKRGQNVTFRCDPISEHNRLYWYRQTLGQGPEFLTYFQNEAQLEKSRLLSDRFSAERPKGSFSTLEIQRTEQGDSAMYLCASSLGRATYNEQFFGPGTRLTVL.

This chain uses TRBV2 with TRBJ2-1, with 10 bases identical to TRBD1. Germline V CDR1 and CDR2: SNHLY, FYNNEI. The CDR3 is made up of 14 amino acids. With V trimmed by 6 bases and J by 8 bases, 7 bases remained unmatched. The CDR3, as DNA: TGTGCCAGCAGGGACACGGGACAGGGGTATGAGCAGTTCTTC. This gives the protein CASRDTGQGYEQFF.

This chain uses TRBV7-3 with TRBJ2-3, with 11 positions matching TRBD2. CDR3 length equals 16 residues. The germline V gene encodes CDR1 SGHTA and CDR2 FQGTGA. Unmatched junction bases numbered 7, after V lost 5 bases and J lost 3 bases. CDR3 in amino acids: CASSPGTSGQTDTQYF. CDR3 nucleotide sequence: TGTGCCAGCAGCCCCGGGACTAGCGGACAAACAGATACGCAGTATTTT.

Comment on this clone: This sample also contains other DNA sequences that code for the same CDR3. The rearrangement links TRBV7-9 to TRBJ2-5, with 7 bases that match TRBD1. V lost 4 bases, J lost 4 bases, and 6 bases stayed unmatched. The CDR3 length is 14 residues. The germline V gene encodes CDR1 SEHNR and CDR2 FQNEAQ (reference sequence). CDR3: CASSSRQGGETQYF. In nucleotides, the CDR3 is TGTGCCAGCAGCTCCAGACAGGGTGGAGAGACCCAGTACTTC.